This T cell receptor (beta chain) appears in the sequencing data of a study of T cells of healthy individuals. TCRdb re-called the 5' RACE reads through MiXCR, storing one row per CDR3 protein. Here the sample spans some 100,000 distinct CDR3 sequences, roughly 18% being singletons. The V end was cut by 4 bases, the J end by 0 bases, with 14 bases between. Per germline, CDR1 DFQATT and CDR2 SNEGSKA (reference sequence). The CDR3 is 15 amino acids. This clonotype came up a few times. This sequence was found in a human donor in good health. V usage is TRBV20-1 and J usage is TRBJ2-3; D is possibly TRBD2 (6 bases). Here the CDR3 reads CSATSGLASTDTQYF. CDR3 nucleotides: TGCAGTGCTACTTCGGGGCTAGCGAGCACAGATACGCAGTATTTT.